This entry lists 10 T cell receptor beta chains sequenced from one sample in a study of regulatory T cells in long-lasting Graves disease. The authors built TCR beta libraries using iRepertoire HTBI primers and Arm-PCR of CDR3 regions. A single record per CDR3 protein comes from TCRdb applying MiXCR to the multiplex PCR reads. The repertoire holds over 350,000 distinct CDR3 sequences, with about 15% as singletons. Specified time point: newly diagnosed GD, antithyroid drugs for less than 3 months. Extracted RNA from PBMCs served as the source of the TCR library. The same sample was also used in a study of T cells in Graves' hyperthyroidism and ophthalmopathy.

Material: peripheral blood mononuclear cells (PBMCs), obtained at new diagnosis, from a patient treated with antithyroid drugs. The receptor source for this set is a woman aged 40 to 50 with Graves disease.

The chain is built from TRBV6-2 or TRBV6-3 and TRBJ2-2; no clear D gene. Deletions cut 11 bases from V and 10 bases from J, with 20 bases between. Germline values: CDR1 MNHEY, CDR2 SVGEGT. This CDR3 comprises 13 residues. In DNA form, the CDR3 reads TGTGCCTGCATGCGTACTCGGGTCGCGGAGCTGTTTTTT. Amino acid sequence: CACMRTRVAELFF.

This clonotype was seen ten or more times. V usage is TRBV28 and J usage is TRBJ1-5; perhaps TRBD1 as D (6 bases). The germline V and J ends were trimmed by 6 bases and 1 base, with 13 bases remaining between them. Per germline, CDR1 MDHEN and CDR2 SYDVKM. The CDR3 has 15 amino acids. The CDR3 sequence: CASSPHRVSNQPQHF. The CDR3 DNA is TGTGCCAGCAGCCCCCACAGGGTGAGCAATCAGCCCCAGCATTTT.

The chain has TRBV7-8 and TRBJ2-7; D not certain. There are 12 residues in the CDR3. V was trimmed by 3 bases and J by 2 bases, leaving 5 bases between them. Germline CDR1 SGHVS, CDR2 FQNEAQ. The CDR3 DNA reads TGTGCCAGCAGCTTTGAGGCCTACGAGCAGTACTTC. Its translation is CASSFEAYEQYF. The full variable domain, its missing parts supplied by reference TRBV7-8 and TRBJ2-7, is GAGVSQSPRYKVAKRGQDVALRCDPISGHVSLFWYQQALGQGPEFLTYFQNEAQLDKSGLPSDRFFAERPEGSVSTLKIQRTQQEDSAVYLCASSFEAYEQYFGPGTRLTVT.

Concerning this clonotype: This may be a read error, as it is one base from a much larger clone. The chain combines TRBV30 with TRBJ1-1; D gene ambiguous. This CDR3 is built from 12 residues. Germline V gives CDR1 GTSNPN, CDR2 SVGIG (reference sequence). The CDR3, as DNA: TGTGCCTGGAGTGCCCCAAGGATTGAAGCTTCCTTT. Translating it yields CAWSAPRIEASF. The full variable domain, completed using reference TRBV30 and TRBJ1-1, is SQTIHQWPATLVQPVGSPLSLECTVEGTSNPNLYWYRQAAGRGLQLLFYSVGIGQISSEVPQNLSASRPQDRQFILSSKKLLLSDSGFYLCAWSAPRIEASFGQGTRLTVV.

This clonotype was found many times. The genes are TRBV28 and TRBJ2-6; D is ambiguous. The CDR3 contains 15 residues. Germline lookup yields CDR1 MDHEN and CDR2 SYDVKM. The V end was cut by 1 base, the J end by 0 bases, with 4 bases between. CDR3 coding DNA: TGTGCCAGCAGTTTATATAGCTCTGGGGCCAACGTCCTGACTTTC. As protein: CASSLYSSGANVLTF. The full variable domain, its missing parts supplied by reference TRBV28 and TRBJ2-6, is DVKVTQSSRYLVKRTGEKVFLECVQDMDHENMFWYRQDPGLGLRLIYFSYDVKMKEKGDIPEGYSVSREKKERFSLILESASTNQTSMYLCASSLYSSGANVLTFGAGSRLTVL.

The chain is built from TRBV6-2 or TRBV6-3 and TRBJ2-5, with 8 positions matching TRBD2. The CDR3 spans 14 residues. CDR1 MNHEY and CDR2 SVGEGT come from the germline V gene. V dropped 4 bases and J dropped 2; count of bases not matched to a gene: 3. The CDR3 sequence is CASSSAGGQETQYF. For the CDR3, the DNA is TGTGCCAGCAGTTCCGCGGGAGGACAAGAGACCCAGTACTTC.

The table lists this clonotype with many counts. The chain is built from TRBV28 and TRBJ1-2, with D uncertain. Trimming stripped 5 bases from V and 1 base from J, with 14 bases between. Germline assignment: CDR1 MDHEN and CDR2 SYDVKM. The CDR3 has 15 residues. Here the CDR3 reads CASSNRVFINYGYTF. The CDR3 DNA is TGTGCCAGCAGTAACCGGGTTTTTATTAACTATGGCTACACCTTC.

The J gene is TRBJ1-2, the V gene TRBV7-9; tentatively, D is TRBD1 (5 bases). The V and J ends lost 10 bases and 3 bases respectively, with 15 bases between them. The germline gives CDR1 SEHNR, CDR2 FQNEAQ (reference sequence). This CDR3 region has 13 residues. The CDR3 nucleotides are TGTGCCATCCGGCGAGGGGAGGACTATGGCTACACCTTC. Residues: CAIRRGEDYGYTF.

This clonotype has ten or more counts. The chain uses TRBV12-3 or TRBV12-4 and TRBJ2-3; TRBD1 matches 7 bases. This CDR3 comprises 16 residues. The trim removed 4 bases at V and 0 bases at J, leaving 7 bases unmatched. The CDR3 DNA follows: TGTGCCAGCAGTTCACTCCGGGACAGTAGCACAGATACGCAGTATTTT. Residues: CASSSLRDSSTDTQYF.

Many counts were recorded for this clonotype. The junction differs from germline at one of its ends, possibly a read error. The V call is TRBV4-1, the J call TRBJ1-1, with a possible D match to TRBD1 (5 bases). Germline V gene sequence: CDR1 MGHRA, CDR2 YSYEKL. This CDR3 has 14 amino acids. The CDR3: CASSQDSGGTEAFF. CDR3 bases: TGTGCCAGCAGCCAAGATAGCGGGGGCACTGAAGCTTTCTTT.